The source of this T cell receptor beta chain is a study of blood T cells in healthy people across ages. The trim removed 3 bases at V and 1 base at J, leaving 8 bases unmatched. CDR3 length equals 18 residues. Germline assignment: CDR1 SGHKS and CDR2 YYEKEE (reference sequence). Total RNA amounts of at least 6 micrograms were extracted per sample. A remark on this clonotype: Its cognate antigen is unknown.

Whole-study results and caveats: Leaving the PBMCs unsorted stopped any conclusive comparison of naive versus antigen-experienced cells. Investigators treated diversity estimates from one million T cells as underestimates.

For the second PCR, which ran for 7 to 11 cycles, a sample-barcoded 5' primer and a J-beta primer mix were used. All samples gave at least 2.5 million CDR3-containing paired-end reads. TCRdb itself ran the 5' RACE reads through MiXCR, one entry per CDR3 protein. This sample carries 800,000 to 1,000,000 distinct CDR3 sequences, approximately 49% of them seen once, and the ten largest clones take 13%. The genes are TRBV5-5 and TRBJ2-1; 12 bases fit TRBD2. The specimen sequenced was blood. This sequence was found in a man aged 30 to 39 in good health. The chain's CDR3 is CASSWGTSGFGSYNEQFF. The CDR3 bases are TGTGCCAGCAGCTGGGGGACTAGCGGGTTTGGGTCCTACAATGAGCAGTTCTTC.